This entry lists 22 T cell receptor delta chains sequenced from one sample in a study of Vδ1+ human thymocytes. Study-level results: In the thymus, TRG and TRD repertoires looked highly polyclonal with Gaussian CDR3 lengths.

The antigens of these receptors remain unknown. The template was reverse-transcribed extracted RNA. CDR3 amplicons came from multiplex PCR with pooled V-gene forward and constant-region reverse primers. TCRdb re-called clones from the multiplex PCR reads via CATT. Of about 73,000 delta-chain clones listed, about 30% are singletons. Sequencing input: Vdelta1+ gamma-delta thymocytes from the thymus. The subset was: FACS-sorted CD3+ TCRalphabeta- TCRVdelta1+ TCRVdelta2- thymocytes. Receptors were obtained from a boy under three years old who had congenital heart surgery.

The genes are TRDV1 and TRDJ1, with 7 bases lining up with TRDD2. The CDR3 consists of 19 residues. Trimming took 3 bases from V and 0 from J; bases not matched to a gene: 16. The germline gives CDR1 TSWWSYY, CDR2 QGS. As DNA, the CDR3 is TGTGCTCTTGGGGAGCCAACCTTCCTCCGTACTATGTACACCGATAAACTCATCTTT. The encoded protein is CALGEPTFLRTMYTDKLIF.

The chain is built from TRDV1 and TRDJ1, with TRDD3 matching 8 bases. This CDR3 has 26 amino acids. V dropped 1 base and J dropped 0; count of bases not matched to a gene: 34. The germline V gene has CDR1 TSWWSYY and CDR2 QGS. The chain's CDR3 is CALGERGSKVRDWGSHSITNTDKLIF. The CDR3 region has the DNA TGTGCTCTTGGGGAACGGGGCTCTAAGGTTCGCGACTGGGGGTCCCACTCAATTACAAACACCGATAAACTCATCTTT.

The rearrangement uses TRDV1 and TRDJ1; 8 positions match TRDD3. Germline-derived CDR1 and CDR2 are TSWWSYY and QGS. The V segment lost 3 bases and the J segment 2 bases; nucleotides outside the gene matches: 26. The CDR3 totals 22 residues. CDR3 sequence reads: CALGDPNARTSGDKRGTDKLIF. DNA of the CDR3: TGTGCTCTTGGGGATCCAAACGCCAGGACTTCGGGGGATAAGAGAGGAACCGATAAACTCATCTTT.

This clone was picked up a small number of times. The chain is built from TRDV1 and TRDJ1; 10 nucleotides line up with TRDD3. The length of the CDR3 is 15 residues. V lost 0 bases and J lost 7; bases outside the gene matches: 5. Germline V gene sequence: CDR1 TSWWSYY, CDR2 QGS. In DNA, the CDR3 is TGTGCTCTTGGGGAACTTGTACTGGGGGATCGTAAACTCATCTTT. Protein sequence: CALGELVLGDRKLIF.

This clone was recorded a few times. The chain recombines TRDV1 with TRDJ1; the match to TRDD3 covers 7 bases. After removal of 0 bases from V and 0 bases from J, the junction contained 25 bases not matched to a gene. The CDR3 has 23 amino acids. The germline gives CDR1 TSWWSYY, CDR2 QGS. The CDR3 region is CALGELINPWGLYDTSYTDKLIF. In nucleotides, the CDR3 is TGTGCTCTTGGGGAACTGATCAACCCCTGGGGGCTCTACGATACGTCCTACACCGATAAACTCATCTTT.

J is TRDJ1 and V is TRDV1; possibly TRDD3 for D (6 bases). The V and J ends lost 1 base and 9 bases respectively, with 27 bases between them. The CDR3 consists of 18 residues. The germline V gene encodes CDR1 TSWWSYY and CDR2 QGS. CDR3 coding DNA: TGTGCTCTTGGGGAACCGCACTACCGTCTGCGGGGATCGATGGAACTCATCTTT. Encoded protein: CALGEPHYRLRGSMELIF.

The genes are TRDV1 and TRDJ1; D possibly corresponds to TRDD3 (7 bases). Trimming cost V 1 base and J 0 bases, with 21 bases left between them. CDR1 TSWWSYY and CDR2 QGS come from the germline V gene. This CDR3 is built from 19 residues. The CDR3 region has the DNA TGTGCTCTTGGGGAACCTCCTACGGGGGTGGGGGAATACACCGATAAACTCATCTTT. It codes for CALGEPPTGVGEYTDKLIF.

The V gene is TRDV1, the J gene TRDJ1, with 13 bases identical to TRDD3. V shed 0 bases, J shed 1 base, and the junction held 14 bases outside the gene matches. In germline, CDR1 is TSWWSYY, CDR2 QGS. The CDR3 spans 21 residues. CDR3 coding DNA: TGTGCTCTTGGGGAACTCCCCCCGCGACTGGGGGATACGCTAGGCACCGATAAACTCATCTTT. Translating gives CALGELPPRLGDTLGTDKLIF.

The J gene is TRDJ1, the V gene TRDV1; D not certain. Trimming pared 1 base from V and 1 base from J, leaving 10 bases between. CDR1 and CDR2 from the germline V gene are TSWWSYY and QGS. The CDR3 is 15 residues long. As DNA, the CDR3 is TGTGCTCTTGGGGAACAGTGGGCCCCCACCGATAAACTCATCTTT. Its translation: CALGEQWAPTDKLIF.

This clone was seen only a few times. The genes are TRDV1 and TRDJ1; D is perhaps TRDD3 (8 bases). Between the trimmed V and J ends, which lost 0 bases and 10 bases, there was a span of 39 bases. This CDR3 contains 22 residues. Germline V gives CDR1 TSWWSYY, CDR2 QGS. CDR3 DNA sequence: TGTGCTCTTGGGGAACTTATTCCTACGTCCCTTCTGGGGGACCCAGTATTCTCGGGACTCATCTTT. Its translation: CALGELIPTSLLGDPVFSGLIF.

This clone was detected a few times. This chain links TRDV1 with TRDJ1, with 11 nucleotides matching TRDD3. V lost 1 base to trimming and J lost 0 bases; unmatched junction nucleotides: 25. The length of the CDR3 is 24 residues. CDR1 and CDR2 from the germline V gene are TSWWSYY and QGS. CDR3 residues: CALGEPPSYDPGGYFAPYTDKLIF. For the CDR3, the DNA is TGTGCTCTTGGGGAACCCCCTTCCTACGACCCTGGGGGATACTTCGCCCCGTACACCGATAAACTCATCTTT.

Only a few counts were recorded for this clone. V and J are TRDV1 and TRDJ1, with D possibly matching TRDD3 (8 bases). The CDR3 runs 22 residues. The V end was cut by 4 bases, the J end by 2 bases, with 35 bases between. CDR1 and CDR2 (germline): TSWWSYY, QGS. CDR3 coding DNA: TGTGCTCTTGGGGCACTATTCCTACGCCAACTGTACTGGGGGCTCCCAACCGATAAACTCATCTTT. Translating gives CALGALFLRQLYWGLPTDKLIF.

With respect to this clone: An end of the junction differs from the germline gene, which may be a read error. The chain carries TRDV1 and TRDJ2; D is unresolved. Germline values: CDR1 TSWWSYY, CDR2 QGS. The CDR3 is made up of 14 amino acids. As DNA, the CDR3 is TGTGCTCTTGGATCTGTTGAAGGACACGCACCACTCTTCTTT. This codes for CALGSVEGHAPLFF.

The rearrangement links TRDV1 to TRDJ1, with D perhaps being TRDD2 or TRDD3 (5 bases each). The ends were cut back, 0 bases at V and 3 bases at J, with 23 bases in the middle. Germline CDR1 TSWWSYY, CDR2 QGS. This CDR3 has 19 residues. CDR3 residues: CALGELSVPLGPKADKLIF. DNA of the CDR3: TGTGCTCTTGGGGAACTATCTGTACCGCTGGGTCCTAAGGCCGATAAACTCATCTTT.

This clone was counted between two and nine times. V is TRDV1 and J is TRDJ1, with 9 bases fitting TRDD3. CDR1 is TSWWSYY, CDR2 QGS, per germline. J gave up 0 bases and V 0 bases, and 26 bases lay outside the gene matches. This CDR3 is 24 amino acids long. CDR3 nucleotide sequence: TGTGCTCTTGGGGAACTTTCCTCCGGTCCGTACTGGGGGAAGGGTAGGCCGTACACCGATAAACTCATCTTT. Encoded protein: CALGELSSGPYWGKGRPYTDKLIF.

Concerning this clone: Other DNA sequences of this sample code for an identical CDR3. The rearrangement joins TRDV1 to TRDJ2, with 10 bases aligning to TRDD3. Trimming took 4 bases from V and 1 from J; bases not matched to a gene: 9. The CDR3 loop spans 18 amino acids. Germline V lookup: CDR1 TSWWSYY, CDR2 QGS. CDR3 coding DNA: TGTGCTCTTGGGGCCTCGAGTGGGGGATACCTTTTGACAGCACAACTCTTCTTT. Protein product: CALGASSGGYLLTAQLFF.

The chain couples TRDV1 to TRDJ1; D perhaps matches TRDD3 (7 bases). V was trimmed by 3 bases and J by 0 bases, leaving 41 bases between them. CDR3 length: 25 residues. The germline CDR1 and CDR2 sequences are TSWWSYY and QGS. The CDR3 nucleotides read TGTGCTCTTGGGGAGCTTAGGCCTTCCCAGGTACTGGGGCTACTCTGCGAGAATTACACCGATAAACTCATCTTT. This encodes CALGELRPSQVLGLLCENYTDKLIF.

The chain joins TRDV2 to TRDJ1; the match to TRDD3 covers 13 bases. The CDR3 has 17 residues. The V gene end was trimmed by 1 base and the J gene end by 0 bases; junction bases not matched to a gene: 4. Germline CDR1 is GEAIGNYY and CDR2 is EKD. DNA of the CDR3: TGTGCCTGTGACACACTGGGGGATACGTCGTACACCGATAAACTCATCTTT. Protein sequence: CACDTLGDTSYTDKLIF.

V usage is TRDV1 and J usage is TRDJ1; 13 bases are shared with TRDD3. CDR1 is TSWWSYY, CDR2 QGS, per germline. The CDR3 runs 22 residues. J was trimmed by 0 bases and V by 1 base; bases with no gene match: 17. Here the CDR3 reads CALGEQVLRYWGIREYTDKLIF. The DNA of the CDR3 is TGTGCTCTTGGGGAACAGGTCCTACGATACTGGGGGATACGTGAGTACACCGATAAACTCATCTTT.

This clone turned up a few times. The genes are TRDV1 and TRDJ1; D remains unclear. Trimming cost V 0 bases and J 1 base, with 12 bases left between them. This CDR3 contains 16 residues. CDR1 is TSWWSYY, CDR2 QGS, per germline. This chain's CDR3 is CALGELDSPPTDKLIF. The CDR3 DNA reads as TGTGCTCTTGGGGAACTAGACTCGCCCCCCACCGATAAACTCATCTTT.

A few counts support this clone. Other nucleotide sequences from this sample produce the same CDR3. The V and J genes are TRDV1 and TRDJ1, with D unclear. This CDR3 is 15 amino acids long. V was clipped by 0 bases and J by 0 bases, with 8 bases between them. From germline, CDR1 is TSWWSYY and CDR2 QGS. The CDR3 here is CALGELVLYTDKLIF. Here the CDR3 DNA reads TGTGCTCTTGGGGAACTTGTACTGTACACCGATAAACTCATCTTT.

This clone came up once. V and J are TRDV1 and TRDJ1; 8 positions match TRDD3. CDR1 and CDR2 (germline): TSWWSYY, QGS. The CDR3 runs to 20 residues. Germline trimming cut 1 base from V and 0 bases from J; bases unmatched to any gene: 16. This CDR3 reads CALGERSLANGGCYTDKLIF. DNA of the CDR3: TGTGCTCTTGGGGAACGTAGTCTCGCGAATGGGGGATGCTACACCGATAAACTCATCTTT.